Below, 10 T cell receptor beta chains from the same sample are listed, as sequenced in a study of Graves' ophthalmopathy and Graves' hyperthyroidism. The authors amplified TCR beta CDR3 regions from RNA transcripts. Investigators did first-round RT-PCR with HTBI primers, then second-round multiplex PCR. MiXCR, applied by TCRdb to the multiplex PCR reads, yields one record per CDR3 protein. The sample has approximately 1.2 million distinct CDR3 sequences, about 38% seen once. The sample was peripheral blood or thyroid tissue (not recorded which). These receptor sequences come from an adult man with Graves' hyperthyroidism.

There are many counts of this clonotype. The chain joins TRBV6-4 to TRBJ2-2, with a possible D match to TRBD2 (6 bases). The CDR3 extends over 15 amino acids. Deletions cut 0 bases from V and 7 bases from J, with 12 bases between. The germline CDR1 and CDR2 sequences are MRHNA and SNTAGT. Here the CDR3 reads CASSDSHGSGGELFF. CDR3 DNA: TGTGCCAGCAGTGACTCGCACGGGAGTGGCGGGGAGCTGTTTTTT.

A remark on this clonotype: Being one base from a much bigger clone, this may be a read error. J is TRBJ1-4 and V is TRBV20-1; D remains ambiguous. Germline V gene lookup returns CDR1 DFQATT and CDR2 SNEGSKA (reference sequence). There are 14 residues in the CDR3. Deletions cut 1 base from V and 5 bases from J, with 11 bases between. CDR3 bases: TGCAGTGCTAGAGTTGGGGAAGTGAATGAAAAACTGTTTTTT. Translated: CSARVGEVNEKLFF.

A word on this clonotype: The junction departs from germline at one end; a sequencing error may be responsible. The chain joins TRBV7-9 to TRBJ2-7; 9 nucleotides align to TRBD2. In germline, CDR1 is SEHNR, CDR2 FQNEAQ (reference sequence). The CDR3 has 15 residues. DNA of the CDR3: TGCGCCAGCAGCCAGATAGCGGGAGTAGGTTACGAGCAGTACTTC. It yields the protein CASSQIAGVGYEQYF.

This clonotype occurred many times. The genes are TRBV29-1 and TRBJ2-2, with unresolved D. The CDR3 consists of 12 residues. Trimming left V 4 bases short and J 6 bases short, with 9 bases between. The germline gives CDR1 SQVTM, CDR2 ANQGSEA. CDR3 sequence (DNA): TGCAGCGTTGCATCCGGGCCCGGGGAGCTGTTTTTT. It is translated as CSVASGPGELFF.

This clonotype was recorded at least ten times. V gene TRBV7-8 combines with J gene TRBJ2-6; possibly TRBD2 for D (5 bases). Trimming took 1 base from V and 3 from J, leaving 16 bases between them. Germline V CDR1 and CDR2: SGHVS, FQNEAQ. This CDR3 region has 18 residues. For the CDR3, the DNA is TGTGCCAGCAGCTTAGGTCTGAGGGCCTCCAATGGGGCCAACGTCCTGACTTTC. It is translated as CASSLGLRASNGANVLTF.

The chain combines TRBV27 with TRBJ2-7; the D gene is possibly TRBD2 (6 bases). Germline CDR1 and CDR2: MNHEY and SMNVEV (reference sequence). This CDR3 spans 14 amino acids. Trimming took off 2 bases at V and 4 bases at J, with 12 bases between the two ends. The CDR3 region has the DNA TGTGCCAGCAGTTTAGCGTTTGGGGGGTACGAGCAGTACTTC. Translating it yields CASSLAFGGYEQYF.

This clonotype was counted between two and nine times. V and J are TRBV14 and TRBJ1-6, with TRBD1 as a possible D gene (6 bases). Trimming stripped 6 bases from V and 4 bases from J, with 10 bases between. Germline CDR1 and CDR2: SGHDN and FVKESK. The CDR3 has 14 amino acids. The CDR3 loop is CASSIGQYNSPLHF. The CDR3 coding sequence is TGTGCCAGCAGTATTGGACAGTATAATTCACCCCTCCACTTT.

The CDR3 is CASSERTSGEGETQYF. CDR3 DNA: TGTGCCAGCAGTGAAAGGACTAGCGGGGAGGGGGAGACCCAGTACTTC. The gene calls are TRBV25-1 and TRBJ2-5; 12 bases fit TRBD2. This CDR3 is built from 16 residues. V dropped 2 bases and J dropped 5; count of bases not matched to a gene: 6. Germline V gives CDR1 MGHDK, CDR2 SYGVNS.

V and J are TRBV7-2 and TRBJ2-3; perhaps TRBD1 as D (5 bases). Germline CDR1 reads SGHTA; CDR2 reads FQGNSA. There are 14 residues in the CDR3. V was trimmed by 4 bases and J by 4 bases, leaving 12 bases between them. This chain's CDR3 is CASSSLGLSDTQYF. The CDR3 nucleotides are TGTGCCAGCAGCTCATTGGGGCTTTCAGATACGCAGTATTTT.

There are many counts of this clonotype. This chain's CDR3 is CSAIPGTGNQPQHF. As DNA, the CDR3 is TGCAGTGCGATTCCCGGGACAGGCAATCAGCCCCAGCATTTT. This rearrangement joins TRBV20-1 to TRBJ1-5; 7 positions agree with TRBD1. This CDR3 is 14 amino acids long. V shed 6 bases, J shed 2 bases, and the junction held 7 bases outside the gene matches. Germline V CDR1 and CDR2: DFQATT, SNEGSKA (reference sequence).